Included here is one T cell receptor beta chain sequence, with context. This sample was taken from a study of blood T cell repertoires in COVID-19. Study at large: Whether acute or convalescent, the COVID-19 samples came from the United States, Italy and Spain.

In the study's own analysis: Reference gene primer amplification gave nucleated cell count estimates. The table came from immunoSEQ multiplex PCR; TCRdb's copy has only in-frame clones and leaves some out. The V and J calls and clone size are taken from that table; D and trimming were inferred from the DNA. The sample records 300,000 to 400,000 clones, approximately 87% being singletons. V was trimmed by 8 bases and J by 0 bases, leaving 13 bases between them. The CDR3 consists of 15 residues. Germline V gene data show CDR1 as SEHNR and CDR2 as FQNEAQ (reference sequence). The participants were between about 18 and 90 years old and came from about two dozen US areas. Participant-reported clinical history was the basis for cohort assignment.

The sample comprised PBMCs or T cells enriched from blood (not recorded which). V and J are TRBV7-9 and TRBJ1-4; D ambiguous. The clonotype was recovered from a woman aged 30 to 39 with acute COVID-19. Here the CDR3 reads CASLQPDATNEKLFF. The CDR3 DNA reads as TGTGCCAGCTTACAGCCCGATGCAACTAATGAAAAACTGTTTTTT.